This T cell receptor beta chain derives from a study of cytomegalovirus exposure and HLA in healthy donors. Overall study results and limits: By HLA locus, TCR association rates varied in a later analysis, with DRB1 showing the most and HLA-C the fewest. TRBV6-2, TRBV6-3 and other indistinguishable V segments were excluded.

PCR was performed using 60 Vbeta and 13 Jbeta primers. Profiling relied on immunoSEQ multiplex PCR, and the TCRdb table lists in-frame clones only, not all of them. This sample contains 49,000 or so clones. In regard to this clone: The target antigen is unknown.

With V trimmed by 6 bases and J by 7 bases, 15 bases remained unmatched. The germline gives CDR1 ENHRY, CDR2 SYGVKD. This CDR3 comprises 15 residues. This clonotype was obtained from a man in his forties in good health and CMV-seropositive. The sequenced material came from PBMCs. The V call is TRBV10-3, the J call TRBJ2-7, with TRBD1 matching 7 bases. CDR3 in amino acids: CAIRGRTGLPDEQYF. CDR3 DNA sequence: TGTGCCATCAGGGGGCGGACAGGCCTCCCGGATGAGCAGTACTTC.